This TCR beta chain was observed in a study of siplizumab effects on memory and regulatory T cells. This CDR3 region has 13 residues. Germline CDR1 and CDR2: MGHRA and YSYEKL. V was pared by 0 bases and J by 12 bases, with 12 bases between. This clone was observed a single time. Its matching antigen is unknown. In each sample, about 10^5 TCR templates were assayed. Some clones are missing from TCRdb's copy, which holds only in-frame ones; the method was immunoSEQ multiplex PCR. The data show more than 85,000 clones, approximately 94% seen once. Regarding the study as a whole: Suppressive activity of Tregs proliferating in siplizumab cultures remained unconfirmed. A mean of about 69% of mappable alloreactive CD4+ clones were Treg-derived with siplizumab, compared with more than 25% in controls. Neither a naive nor a memory phenotype was assignable to roughly 75-97% of proliferating CD4+ or CD8+ clones.

This sequence originates from a human donor in good health. The J gene is TRBJ2-1, the V gene TRBV4-1; no clear D gene. Source material: Tregs sorted from blood. Written as DNA, the CDR3 is TGCGCCAGCAGCCAAGATGGTCGACCGATGCAGTTCTTC. It is translated as CASSQDGRPMQFF.